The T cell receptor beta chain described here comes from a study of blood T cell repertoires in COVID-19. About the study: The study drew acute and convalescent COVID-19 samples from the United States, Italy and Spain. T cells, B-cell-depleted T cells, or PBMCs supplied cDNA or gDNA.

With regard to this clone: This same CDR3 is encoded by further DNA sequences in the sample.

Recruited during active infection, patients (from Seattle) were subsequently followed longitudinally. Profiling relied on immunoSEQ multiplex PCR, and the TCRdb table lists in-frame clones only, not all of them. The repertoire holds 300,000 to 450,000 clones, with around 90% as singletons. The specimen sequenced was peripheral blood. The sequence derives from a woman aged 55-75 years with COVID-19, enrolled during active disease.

The DNA for the CDR3 is TGTGCCAGCAGCCAAGCCGGGATGAACACTGAAGCTTTCTTT. It yields the protein CASSQAGMNTEAFF. V usage is TRBV14 and J usage is TRBJ1-1; D ambiguous. Germline CDR1 reads SGHDN; CDR2 reads FVKESK. V was pared by 1 base and J by 0 bases, with 6 bases between. CDR3 length equals 14 residues.